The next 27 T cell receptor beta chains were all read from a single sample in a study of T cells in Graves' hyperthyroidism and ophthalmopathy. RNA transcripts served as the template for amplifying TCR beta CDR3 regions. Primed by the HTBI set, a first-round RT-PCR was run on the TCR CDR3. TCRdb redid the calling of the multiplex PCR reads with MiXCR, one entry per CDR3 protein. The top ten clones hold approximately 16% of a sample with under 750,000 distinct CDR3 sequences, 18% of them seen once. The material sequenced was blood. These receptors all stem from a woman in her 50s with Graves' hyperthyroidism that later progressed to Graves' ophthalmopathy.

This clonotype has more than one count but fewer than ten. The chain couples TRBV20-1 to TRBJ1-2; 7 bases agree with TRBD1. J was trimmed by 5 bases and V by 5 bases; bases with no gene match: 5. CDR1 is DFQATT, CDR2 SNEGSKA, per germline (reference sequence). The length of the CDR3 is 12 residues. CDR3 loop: CSALTGQYGYTF. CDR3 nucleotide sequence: TGCAGTGCTTTGACAGGGCAATATGGCTACACCTTC.

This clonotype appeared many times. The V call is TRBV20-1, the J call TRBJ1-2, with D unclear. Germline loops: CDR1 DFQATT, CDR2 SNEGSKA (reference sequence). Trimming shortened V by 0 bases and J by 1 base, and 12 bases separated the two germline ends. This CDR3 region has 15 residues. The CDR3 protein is CSARDPGYDNYGYTF. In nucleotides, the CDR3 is TGCAGTGCTAGAGATCCCGGCTACGATAACTATGGCTACACCTTC.

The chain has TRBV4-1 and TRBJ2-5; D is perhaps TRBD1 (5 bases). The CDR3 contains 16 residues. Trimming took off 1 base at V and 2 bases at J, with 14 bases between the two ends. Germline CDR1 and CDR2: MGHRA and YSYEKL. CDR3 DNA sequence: TGCGCCAGCAGCCAAGTGTCGCAGGGCCATCAAGAGACCCAGTACTTC. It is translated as CASSQVSQGHQETQYF.

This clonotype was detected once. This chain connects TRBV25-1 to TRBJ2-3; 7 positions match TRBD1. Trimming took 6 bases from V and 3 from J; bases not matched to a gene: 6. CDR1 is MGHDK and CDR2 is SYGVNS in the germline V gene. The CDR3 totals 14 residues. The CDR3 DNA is TGTGCCAGCAGCTTGACAGGGACAACAGATACGCAGTATTTT. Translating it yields CASSLTGTTDTQYF. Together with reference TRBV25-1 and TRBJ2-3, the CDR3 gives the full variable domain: EADIYQTPRYLVIGTGKKITLECSQTMGHDKMYWYQQDPGMELHLIHYSYGVNSTEKGDLSSESTVSRIRTEHFPLTLESARPSHTSQYLCASSLTGTTDTQYFGPGTRLTVL.

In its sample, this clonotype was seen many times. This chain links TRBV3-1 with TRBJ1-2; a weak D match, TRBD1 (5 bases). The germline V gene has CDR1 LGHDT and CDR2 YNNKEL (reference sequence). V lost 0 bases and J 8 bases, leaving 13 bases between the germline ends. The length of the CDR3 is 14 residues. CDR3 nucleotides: TGTGCCAGCAGCCAAGAACCAGACAGATTAGGCTACACCTTC. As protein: CASSQEPDRLGYTF. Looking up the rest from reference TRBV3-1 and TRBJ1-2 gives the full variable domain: DTAVSQTPKYLVTQMGNDKSIKCEQNLGHDTMYWYKQDSKKFLKIMFSYNNKELIINETVPNRFSPKSPDKAHLNLHINSLELGDSAVYFCASSQEPDRLGYTFGSGTRLTVV.

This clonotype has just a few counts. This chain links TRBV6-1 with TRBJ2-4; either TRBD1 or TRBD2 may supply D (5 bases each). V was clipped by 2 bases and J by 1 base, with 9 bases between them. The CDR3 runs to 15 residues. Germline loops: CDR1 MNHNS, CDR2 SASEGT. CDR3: CASSEFGTAKNIQYF. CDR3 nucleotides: TGTGCCAGCAGTGAATTCGGGACGGCCAAAAACATTCAGTACTTC.

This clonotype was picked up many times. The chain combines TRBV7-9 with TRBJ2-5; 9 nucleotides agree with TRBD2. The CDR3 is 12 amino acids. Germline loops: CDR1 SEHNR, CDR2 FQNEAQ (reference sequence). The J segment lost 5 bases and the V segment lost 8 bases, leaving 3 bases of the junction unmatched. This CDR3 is CASQREDETQYF. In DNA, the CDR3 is TGTGCCAGCCAGCGGGAGGACGAGACCCAGTACTTC.

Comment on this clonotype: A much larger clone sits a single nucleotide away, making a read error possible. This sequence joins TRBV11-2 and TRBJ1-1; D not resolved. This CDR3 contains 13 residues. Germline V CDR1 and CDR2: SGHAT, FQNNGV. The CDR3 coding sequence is TGTGCCGGCAGGAGAATAGGTGCCACTGAAGCTTTCTTT. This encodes CAGRRIGATEAFF.

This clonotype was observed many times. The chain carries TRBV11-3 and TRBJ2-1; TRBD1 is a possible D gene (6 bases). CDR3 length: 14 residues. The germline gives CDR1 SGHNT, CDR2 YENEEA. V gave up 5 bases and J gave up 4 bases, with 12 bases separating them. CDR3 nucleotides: TGTGCCAGCAGCCCAGGGGTGGGTTACAATGAGCAGTTCTTC. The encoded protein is CASSPGVGYNEQFF.

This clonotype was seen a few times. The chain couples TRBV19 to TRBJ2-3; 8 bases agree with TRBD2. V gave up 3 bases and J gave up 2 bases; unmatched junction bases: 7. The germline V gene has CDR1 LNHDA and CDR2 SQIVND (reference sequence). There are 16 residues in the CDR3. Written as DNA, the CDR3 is TGTGCCAGTAGTATGTTGCGGGGGGCCTTCACAGATACGCAGTATTTT. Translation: CASSMLRGAFTDTQYF.

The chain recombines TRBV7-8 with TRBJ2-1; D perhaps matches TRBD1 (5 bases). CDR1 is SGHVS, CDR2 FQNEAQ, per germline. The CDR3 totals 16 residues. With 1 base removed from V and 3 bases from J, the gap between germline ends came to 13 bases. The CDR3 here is CASSLVRPGYYNEQFF. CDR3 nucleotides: TGTGCCAGCAGCTTAGTAAGGCCAGGGTACTACAATGAGCAGTTCTTC.

CDR3 in DNA: TGCGCCAGCAGCCAAGGGACAGGGATGTCGGCGAACACCGGGGAGCTGTTTTTT. It translates to CASSQGTGMSANTGELFF. The rearrangement joins TRBV4-1 to TRBJ2-2; 8 bases are a match to TRBD1. Trimming at V came to 1 base and at J to 0 bases, leaving 7 bases not matched to a gene. This CDR3 region has 18 residues. Looked up from germline, CDR1 is MGHRA and CDR2 is YSYEKL.

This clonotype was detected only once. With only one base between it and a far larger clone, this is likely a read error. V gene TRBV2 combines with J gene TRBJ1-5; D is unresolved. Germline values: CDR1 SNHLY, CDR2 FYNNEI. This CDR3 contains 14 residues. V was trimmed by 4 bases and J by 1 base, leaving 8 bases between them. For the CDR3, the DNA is TGTGCCAGCAGTGTCAGGCAAAGCAATCAGCCCCAGCATTTT. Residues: CASSVRQSNQPQHF. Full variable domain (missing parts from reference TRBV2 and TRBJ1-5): EPEVTQTPSHQVTQMGQEVILRCVPISNHLYFYWYRQILGQKVEFLVSFYNNEISEKSEIFDDQFSVERPDGSNFTLKIRSTKLEDSAMYFCASSVRQSNQPQHFGDGTRLSIL.

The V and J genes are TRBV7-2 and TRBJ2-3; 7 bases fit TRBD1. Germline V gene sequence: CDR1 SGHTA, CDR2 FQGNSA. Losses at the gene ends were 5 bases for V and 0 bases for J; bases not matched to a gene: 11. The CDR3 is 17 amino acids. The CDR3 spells CASSPRDSFASTDTQYF. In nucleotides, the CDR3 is TGTGCCAGCAGCCCTCGGGACAGCTTCGCAAGCACAGATACGCAGTATTTT.

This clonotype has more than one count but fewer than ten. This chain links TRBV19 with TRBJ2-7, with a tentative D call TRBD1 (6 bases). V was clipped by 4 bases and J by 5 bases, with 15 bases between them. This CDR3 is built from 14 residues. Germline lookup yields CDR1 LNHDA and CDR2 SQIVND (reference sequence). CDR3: CASSKGDSRHEQYF. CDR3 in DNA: TGTGCCAGTAGTAAGGGGGATAGTCGTCACGAGCAGTACTTC.

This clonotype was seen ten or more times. DNA of the CDR3: TGTGCCAGCAGCTCGACAGTTAGCAATCAGCCCCAGCATTTT. It translates to CASSSTVSNQPQHF. The chain combines TRBV12-3 or TRBV12-4 with TRBJ1-5, with TRBD1 as a possible D gene (5 bases). The V and J ends lost 6 bases and 0 bases respectively, with 9 bases between them. This CDR3 contains 14 residues.

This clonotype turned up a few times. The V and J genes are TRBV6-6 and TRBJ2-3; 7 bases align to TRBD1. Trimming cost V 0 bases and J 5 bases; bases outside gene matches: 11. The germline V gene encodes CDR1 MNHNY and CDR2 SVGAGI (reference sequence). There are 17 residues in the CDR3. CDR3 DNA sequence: TGTGCCAGCAGTTACTCGATCATAGGGGGCGAAGGAGATACGCAGTATTTT. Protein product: CASSYSIIGGEGDTQYF.

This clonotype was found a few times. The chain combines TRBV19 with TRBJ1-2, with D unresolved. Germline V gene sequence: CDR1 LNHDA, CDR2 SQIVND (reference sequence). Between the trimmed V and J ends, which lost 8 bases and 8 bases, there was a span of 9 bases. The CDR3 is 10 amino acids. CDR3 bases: TGTGCCAGTGGATATAGCGGCTACACCTTC. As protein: CASGYSGYTF.

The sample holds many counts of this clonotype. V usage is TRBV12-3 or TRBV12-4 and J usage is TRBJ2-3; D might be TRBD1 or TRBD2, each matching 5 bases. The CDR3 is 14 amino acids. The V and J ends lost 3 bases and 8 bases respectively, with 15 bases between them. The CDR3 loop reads CASSFPDGAGTQYF. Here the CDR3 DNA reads TGTGCCAGCAGTTTCCCCGACGGGGCGGGTACGCAGTATTTT.

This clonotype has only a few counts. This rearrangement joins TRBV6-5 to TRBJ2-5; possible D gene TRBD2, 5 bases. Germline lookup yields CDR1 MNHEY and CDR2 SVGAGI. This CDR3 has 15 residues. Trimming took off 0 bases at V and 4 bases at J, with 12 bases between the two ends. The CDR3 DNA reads TGTGCCAGCAGTTACTCTCTCCGCGAGGGAGAGACCCAGTACTTC. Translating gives CASSYSLREGETQYF.

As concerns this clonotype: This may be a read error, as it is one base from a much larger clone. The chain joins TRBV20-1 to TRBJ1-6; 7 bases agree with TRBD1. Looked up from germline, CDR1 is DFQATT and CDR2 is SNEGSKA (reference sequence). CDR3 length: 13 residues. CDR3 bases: TGCACTGCCAGCCAGGGGGACAATTCACCCCTCCACTTT. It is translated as CTASQGDNSPLHF.

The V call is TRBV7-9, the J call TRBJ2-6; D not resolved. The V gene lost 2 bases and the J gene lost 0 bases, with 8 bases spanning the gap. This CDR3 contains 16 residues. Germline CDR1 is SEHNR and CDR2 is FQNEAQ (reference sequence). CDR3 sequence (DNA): TGTGCCAGCAGCTTAAGTAGGAACTCTGGGGCCAACGTCCTGACTTTC. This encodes CASSLSRNSGANVLTF.

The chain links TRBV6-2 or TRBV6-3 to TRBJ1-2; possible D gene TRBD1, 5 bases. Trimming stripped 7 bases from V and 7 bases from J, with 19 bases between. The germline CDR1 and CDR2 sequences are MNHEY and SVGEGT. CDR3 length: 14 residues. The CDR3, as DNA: TGTGCCAGCAACGGGGACGGCAGTTCGGGTGGCTACACCTTC. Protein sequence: CASNGDGSSGGYTF.

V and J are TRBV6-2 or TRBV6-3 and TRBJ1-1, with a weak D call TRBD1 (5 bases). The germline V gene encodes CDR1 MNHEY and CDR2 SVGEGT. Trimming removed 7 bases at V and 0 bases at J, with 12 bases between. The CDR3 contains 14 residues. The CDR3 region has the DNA TGTGCCAGCACAATCGCAGGGTTGAACACTGAAGCTTTCTTT. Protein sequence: CASTIAGLNTEAFF.

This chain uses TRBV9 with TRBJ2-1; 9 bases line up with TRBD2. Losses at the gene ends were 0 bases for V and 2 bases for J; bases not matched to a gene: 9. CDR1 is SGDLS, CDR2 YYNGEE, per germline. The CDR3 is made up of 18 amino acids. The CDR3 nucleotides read TGTGCCAGCAGCGTAGCTCCCCTAGCGGGGCCCACCTACAATGAGCAGTTCTTC. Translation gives CASSVAPLAGPTYNEQFF.

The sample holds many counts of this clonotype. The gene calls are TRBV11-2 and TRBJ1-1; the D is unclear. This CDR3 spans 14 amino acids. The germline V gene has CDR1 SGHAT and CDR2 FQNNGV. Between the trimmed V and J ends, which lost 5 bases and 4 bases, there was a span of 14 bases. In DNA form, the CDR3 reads TGTGCCAGCAGCCCCCCCCGTGGAGGCACTGAAGCTTTCTTT. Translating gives CASSPPRGGTEAFF.

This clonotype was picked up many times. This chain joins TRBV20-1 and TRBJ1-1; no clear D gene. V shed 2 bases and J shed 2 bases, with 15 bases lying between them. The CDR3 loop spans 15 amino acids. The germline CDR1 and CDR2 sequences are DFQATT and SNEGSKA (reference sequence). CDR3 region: CSARNPVTGNTEAFF. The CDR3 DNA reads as TGCAGTGCTAGAAACCCGGTGACGGGTAACACTGAAGCTTTCTTT.